The 21 T cell receptor beta chains below all came from one sample that was sequenced in a study of blood T cell repertoires in COVID-19. The repertoire was sequenced with immunoSEQ multiplex PCR; TCRdb's copy has only in-frame clones and lacks some. Of around 450,000 clones listed, 87% are singletons. Sequencing input: PBMCs or T cells enriched from blood (not recorded which). Source of these receptors: a woman in her late teens or twenties who had recovered from COVID-19.

V gene TRBV28 combines with J gene TRBJ1-1, with a weak D call TRBD1 (5 bases). CDR1 is MDHEN and CDR2 is SYDVKM in the germline V gene. Trimming removed 5 bases from V and 1 base from J, with 8 bases in between. The CDR3 covers 13 residues. The CDR3 DNA follows: TGTGCCAGCAGTGAGACAGAGAACACTGAAGCTTTCTTT. Protein: CASSETENTEAFF.

This clone is a singleton in its sample. Here the CDR3 reads CATSDLRGQGAGELFF. For the CDR3, the DNA is TGTGCCACCAGTGATTTGCGGGGACAGGGGGCAGGGGAGCTGTTTTTT. The chain recombines TRBV24-1 with TRBJ2-2; TRBD1 matches at 12 bases. In germline, CDR1 is KGHDR, CDR2 SFDVKD. The length of the CDR3 is 16 residues. J gave up 8 bases and V 0 bases, and 3 bases lay outside the gene matches.

The V gene is TRBV5-1, the J gene TRBJ2-7; the match to TRBD1 covers 7 bases. This CDR3 spans 14 amino acids. V shed 0 bases and J 2 bases; nucleotides not matched to a gene: 2. The germline V gene encodes CDR1 SGHRS and CDR2 YFSETQ. The CDR3 is CASSLEDRTYEQYF. The CDR3, as DNA: TGCGCCAGCAGCTTGGAGGACAGGACCTACGAGCAGTACTTC.

The V and J genes are TRBV5-1 and TRBJ1-1; 7 bases are shared with TRBD1. Per the germline V gene, CDR1 is SGHRS and CDR2 is YFSETQ. V was pared by 0 bases and J by 6 bases, with 5 bases of the junction left unmatched. This CDR3 comprises 14 residues. In nucleotides, the CDR3 is TGCGCCAGCAGCTTGGTTAAGGGGGCCGCTGAAGCTTTCTTT. Its protein is CASSLVKGAAEAFF.

This chain uses TRBV5-1 with TRBJ1-1, with TRBD1 matching over 9 bases. Germline V gives CDR1 SGHRS, CDR2 YFSETQ. V lost 6 bases and J lost 4; bases outside the gene matches: 7. CDR3 length equals 14 residues. In DNA form, the CDR3 reads TGCGCCAGCACAGGACAGGGGTGGGGCACTGAAGCTTTCTTT. Translated: CASTGQGWGTEAFF.

V usage is TRBV18 and J usage is TRBJ2-7; 10 bases match TRBD1. The CDR3 is 14 residues long. The germline CDR1 and CDR2 sequences are KGHSH and LQKENI. V shed 4 bases and J 7 bases; nucleotides not matched to a gene: 7. The CDR3 sequence: CASSLDRGRDEQYF. The CDR3 nucleotides read TGTGCCAGCTCACTAGACAGGGGGCGCGATGAGCAGTACTTC. Full variable domain (rest looked up from reference TRBV18 and TRBJ2-7): NAGVMQNPRHLVRRRGQEARLRCSPMKGHSHVYWYRQLPEEGLKFMVYLQKENIIDESGMPKERFSAEFPKEGPSILRIQQVVRGDSAAYFCASSLDRGRDEQYFGPGTRLTVT.

V gene TRBV5-1 combines with J gene TRBJ1-2; a possible D gene is TRBD1 (5 bases). With 2 bases removed from V and 6 bases from J, the gap between germline ends came to 14 bases. The CDR3 contains 14 residues. Per germline, CDR1 SGHRS and CDR2 YFSETQ. This CDR3 reads CASSLEVGADGYTF. CDR3 in DNA: TGCGCCAGCAGCTTAGAAGTAGGGGCGGATGGCTACACCTTC.

This chain links TRBV24-1 with TRBJ2-5; TRBD2 is a possible D gene (6 bases). Germline CDR1 is KGHDR and CDR2 is SFDVKD. Between the trimmed V and J ends, which lost 3 bases and 5 bases, there was a span of 6 bases. The CDR3 has 12 residues. The CDR3 coding sequence is TGTGCCACCAGTGATCGGGGGGAGACCCAGTACTTC. This encodes CATSDRGETQYF.

V gene TRBV2 combines with J gene TRBJ1-3, with unresolved D. The V end lost 3 bases, the J end lost 1 base, and 7 bases lay between the germline ends. CDR1 and CDR2 (germline): SNHLY, FYNNEI. The CDR3 contains 14 residues. The CDR3 loop reads CASSDQESGNTIYF. The DNA of the CDR3 is TGTGCCAGCAGTGACCAGGAATCTGGAAACACCATATATTTT.

A single count supports this clone. The chain carries TRBV19 and TRBJ1-1, with 9 bases matching TRBD1. The CDR3 has 14 residues. CDR1 LNHDA and CDR2 SQIVND come from the germline V gene (reference sequence). J gave up 5 bases and V 3 bases, and 4 bases lay outside the gene matches. CDR3 amino acids: CASSIPDRGTEAFF. In DNA, the CDR3 is TGTGCCAGTAGTATTCCGGACAGGGGAACTGAAGCTTTCTTT.

CDR3 region: CASSLLGTENTEAFF. CDR3 coding DNA: TGTGCCAGCAGTTTACTAGGGACAGAGAACACTGAAGCTTTCTTT. The rearrangement links TRBV27 to TRBJ1-1; TRBD1 agrees at 7 bases. The CDR3 contains 15 residues. In germline, CDR1 is MNHEY, CDR2 SMNVEV (reference sequence). J was trimmed by 1 base and V by 2 bases; bases with no gene match: 4.

The CDR3 spells CASSVAPGGSRATNEKLFF. CDR3 nucleotides: TGTGCCAGCAGCGTCGCACCAGGGGGCTCGCGTGCAACTAATGAAAAACTGTTTTTT. The chain couples TRBV9 to TRBJ1-4; 8 nucleotides match TRBD1. This CDR3 spans 19 amino acids. The germline V gene encodes CDR1 SGDLS and CDR2 YYNGEE. J lost 0 bases, V lost 2 bases, and 12 bases had no gene match.

This sequence joins TRBV9 and TRBJ2-2; tentatively, D is TRBD2 (5 bases). This CDR3 region has 14 residues. Trimming removed 4 bases at V and 6 bases at J, with 13 bases between. Per germline, CDR1 SGDLS and CDR2 YYNGEE. The CDR3 coding sequence is TGTGCCAGCAGCCGCGGAGGCGGTCCCGGGGAGCTGTTTTTT. It is translated as CASSRGGGPGELFF.

The chain links TRBV28 to TRBJ1-2; a possible D gene is TRBD1 (6 bases). CDR1 MDHEN and CDR2 SYDVKM come from the germline V gene. The CDR3 consists of 15 residues. Trimming pared 7 bases from V and 3 bases from J, leaving 18 bases between. In nucleotides, the CDR3 is TGTGCCAGCACTTCCCCACAGGGCCGTTACTATGGCTACACCTTC. Residues: CASTSPQGRYYGYTF.

This chain connects TRBV6-6 to TRBJ2-3; TRBD2 matches at 7 bases. V lost 10 bases to trimming and J lost 3 bases; unmatched junction nucleotides: 10. The CDR3 length is 14 residues. Germline lookup yields CDR1 MNHNY and CDR2 SVGAGI (reference sequence). In nucleotides, the CDR3 is TGTGCCACCCGGGCGGGGGAGCTTACAGATACGCAGTATTTT. Translated, it gives CATRAGELTDTQYF.

V usage is TRBV5-1 and J usage is TRBJ2-7; TRBD2 matches at 8 bases. The CDR3 is 13 residues long. The germline CDR1 and CDR2 sequences are SGHRS and YFSETQ. Unmatched junction bases numbered 5, after V lost 5 bases and J lost 4 bases. The CDR3 reads CASRRGAQYEQYF. CDR3 sequence (DNA): TGCGCCAGCAGGCGGGGGGCGCAATACGAGCAGTACTTC.

The chain carries TRBV28 and TRBJ1-5; D may be TRBD1 (6 bases). The CDR3 length is 13 residues. Germline V gives CDR1 MDHEN, CDR2 SYDVKM. V gave up 6 bases and J gave up 5 bases, with 11 bases separating them. CDR3 loop: CASRLQGDQPQHF. CDR3 DNA: TGTGCCAGCAGACTACAGGGAGATCAGCCCCAGCATTTT.

The chain employs TRBV5-1 and TRBJ2-7; the D gene is possibly TRBD1 (5 bases). Trimming removed 4 bases at V and 0 bases at J, with 8 bases between. The CDR3 spans 13 residues. In germline, CDR1 is SGHRS, CDR2 YFSETQ. In DNA form, the CDR3 reads TGCGCCAGCAGCCCAGACAGCTCCTACGAGCAGTACTTC. This gives the protein CASSPDSSYEQYF.

The J gene is TRBJ1-3, the V gene TRBV7-8; D remains unclear. Germline assignment: CDR1 SGHVS and CDR2 FQNEAQ. The CDR3 covers 13 residues. Trimming shortened V by 1 base and J by 7 bases, and 8 bases separated the two germline ends. CDR3: CASSLGGPNTIYF. The CDR3 bases are TGTGCCAGCAGCTTAGGAGGGCCGAACACCATATATTTT.

The chain recombines TRBV30 with TRBJ1-2; TRBD1 is a possible D gene (6 bases). CDR3 length: 17 amino acids. Trimming stripped 2 bases from V and 8 bases from J, with 27 bases between. Germline V lookup: CDR1 GTSNPN, CDR2 SVGIG (reference sequence). This CDR3 is CAWSLKGATRDNYGYTF. The CDR3 coding sequence is TGTGCCTGGAGTCTCAAGGGCGCGACCCGGGACAATTACGGCTACACCTTC.

The chain links TRBV28 to TRBJ1-2; TRBD1 matches 9 bases. Losses at the gene ends were 3 bases for V and 6 bases for J; bases not matched to a gene: 11. This CDR3 contains 16 residues. Germline V gene lookup returns CDR1 MDHEN and CDR2 SYDVKM. The CDR3 DNA sequence: TGTGCCAGCAGTTTCTTAAACAGGGGGCAGAGCGATGGCTACACCTTC. As protein: CASSFLNRGQSDGYTF.